The 29 T cell receptor beta chains listed next were all sequenced from one sample in a study of patients and donors after allogeneic stem cell transplantation. TCRdb re-called the RT-PCR reads with MiXCR, one entry per CDR3 protein. This table has about a million distinct CDR3 sequences, around 17% appearing once. Source material: blood, either unsorted or a sorted T cell fraction (not recorded which). Receptor source: a human donor who was either an allogeneic HSCT recipient or a stem cell or donor lymphocyte infusion donor (not recorded which). It is not recorded whose cells these are; they may come from a transplant donor.

This clonotype has a handful of counts. The chain uses TRBV12-3 or TRBV12-4 and TRBJ2-7; 10 bases agree with TRBD2. This CDR3 region has 17 residues. V dropped 5 bases and J dropped 3; count of bases not matched to a gene: 13. The CDR3 loop is CASSMGLASYRDYEQYF. CDR3 sequence (DNA): TGTGCCAGCAGTATGGGACTAGCGAGTTACAGGGACTACGAGCAGTACTTC.

The chain recombines TRBV4-1 with TRBJ1-3; no clear D. This CDR3 comprises 16 residues. The germline V gene has CDR1 MGHRA and CDR2 YSYEKL. Trimming took 0 bases from V and 3 from J, leaving 12 bases between them. The CDR3 loop is CASSQDEAPYGNTIYF. The DNA for the CDR3 is TGCGCCAGCAGCCAAGATGAGGCACCCTATGGAAACACCATATATTTT.

The CDR3 loop is CASSGQGGVYEQYF. DNA for the CDR3: TGCGCCAGCAGCGGTCAGGGGGGAGTCTACGAGCAGTACTTC. J is TRBJ2-7 and V is TRBV5-1, with D maybe TRBD1 (7 bases). Trimming cost V 4 bases and J 3 bases, with 14 bases left between them. The germline V gene has CDR1 SGHRS and CDR2 YFSETQ. The CDR3 length is 14 residues.

This clonotype was detected a few times. The V call is TRBV9, the J call TRBJ1-5; TRBD1 might be the D (5 bases). Trimming removed 4 bases from V and 0 bases from J, with 14 bases in between. This CDR3 region has 16 residues. Germline loops: CDR1 SGDLS, CDR2 YYNGEE. The CDR3 DNA sequence: TGTGCCAGCAGCATCCCAGGGTACCATAGCAATCAGCCCCAGCATTTT. Protein: CASSIPGYHSNQPQHF.

As for this clonotype: This sequence may be a read error, since a much larger clone differs from it by one base. The rearrangement links TRBV5-1 to TRBJ1-4, with D possibly TRBD1 on 6 matching bases. The CDR3 is 14 residues long. Germline-derived CDR1 and CDR2 are SGHRS and YFSETQ. V lost 4 bases and J 6 bases, leaving 13 bases between the germline ends. CDR3 amino acids: CASSPGAGYEKLFF. CDR3 DNA sequence: TGCGCCAGCAGCCCGGGGGCAGGGTATGAAAAACTGTTTTTT.

This clonotype was seen a handful of times. This sequence joins TRBV24-1 and TRBJ2-2, with 7 nucleotides matching TRBD1. This CDR3 is built from 14 residues. Trimming cost V 6 bases and J 7 bases; bases outside gene matches: 7. CDR1 is KGHDR, CDR2 SFDVKD, per germline. The DNA of the CDR3 is TGTGCCACCAGTCTGACAGGGAATAGCGGGGAGCTGTTTTTT. This translates into CATSLTGNSGELFF.

The sample holds many counts of this clonotype. The chain has TRBV10-3 and TRBJ2-3, with 9 bases aligning to TRBD2. This CDR3 spans 17 amino acids. Germline trimming cut 0 bases from V and 2 bases from J; bases unmatched to any gene: 6. The V gene's germline CDR1 is ENHRY and CDR2 SYGVKD. Here the CDR3 DNA reads TGTGCCATCAGTGAGTCGCCTAGCGGGGCTTCCACAGATACGCAGTATTTT. Amino acids: CAISESPSGASTDTQYF.

This clonotype showed up just a few times. V is TRBV7-9 and J is TRBJ1-1; D unclear. The CDR3 sequence is 13 residues long. Between the trimmed V and J ends, which lost 3 bases and 1 base, there was a span of 6 bases. The germline V gene has CDR1 SEHNR and CDR2 FQNEAQ (reference sequence). The CDR3 reads CASSFQKNTEAFF. CDR3 sequence (DNA): TGTGCCAGCAGCTTTCAGAAGAACACTGAAGCTTTCTTT.

The chain carries TRBV20-1 and TRBJ2-7; 9 nucleotides agree with TRBD2. The CDR3 has 14 amino acids. Germline CDR1 DFQATT, CDR2 SNEGSKA (reference sequence). The trim removed 3 bases at V and 4 bases at J, leaving 7 bases unmatched. CDR3 sequence (DNA): TGCAGTGCTAGGTCCGGGACTAGCCGATACGAGCAGTACTTC. Protein sequence: CSARSGTSRYEQYF.

This clonotype was detected ten times or more. The V call is TRBV12-3 or TRBV12-4, the J call TRBJ2-1, with TRBD1 matching 7 bases. J lost 7 bases, V lost 6 bases, and 6 bases had no gene match. The CDR3 extends over 13 amino acids. The CDR3 sequence is CASRADRVNEQFF. The CDR3 coding sequence is TGTGCCAGCAGAGCAGACAGGGTGAATGAGCAGTTCTTC.

This clonotype was detected only a few times. The chain employs TRBV5-1 and TRBJ2-7; 8 bases map to TRBD1. V was pared by 1 base and J by 3 bases, with 3 bases of the junction left unmatched. In germline, CDR1 is SGHRS, CDR2 YFSETQ. The CDR3 runs to 14 residues. The CDR3 sequence is CASSLTGQVYEQYF. The CDR3, as DNA: TGCGCCAGCAGCTTGACGGGACAGGTCTACGAGCAGTACTTC.

The chain has TRBV12-3 or TRBV12-4 and TRBJ1-1, with a possible D match to TRBD1 (5 bases). V lost 3 bases and J 5 bases, leaving 13 bases between the germline ends. The CDR3 length is 14 residues. The CDR3 is CASSFGAAETEAFF. For the CDR3, the DNA is TGTGCCAGCAGTTTTGGGGCGGCGGAGACTGAAGCTTTCTTT.

The table lists this clonotype with a few counts. The chain is built from TRBV7-9 and TRBJ1-1, with TRBD1 matching 7 bases. CDR1 and CDR2 (germline): SEHNR, FQNEAQ (reference sequence). The V gene end was trimmed by 5 bases and the J gene end by 1 base; junction bases not matched to a gene: 4. CDR3 length equals 14 residues. The CDR3 region is CASSRRGSNTEAFF. CDR3 sequence (DNA): TGTGCCAGCAGCCGCAGGGGGTCGAACACTGAAGCTTTCTTT.

The rearrangement joins TRBV19 to TRBJ2-3; tentatively, D is TRBD1 or TRBD2 (5 bases each). The CDR3 is 15 amino acids. V shed 2 bases and J shed 5 bases, with 14 bases lying between them. Germline CDR1 LNHDA, CDR2 SQIVND (reference sequence). CDR3 coding DNA: TGTGCCAGTAGTATACGCAGGGCACGGGGAGATACGCAGTATTTT. Its protein product is CASSIRRARGDTQYF. The whole variable domain, filled in from reference TRBV19 and TRBJ2-3, reads DGGITQSPKYLFRKEGQNVTLSCEQNLNHDAMYWYRQDPGQGLRLIYYSQIVNDFQKGDIAEGYSVSREKKESFPLTVTSAQKNPTAFYLCASSIRRARGDTQYFGPGTRLTVL.

This chain's CDR3 is CSAEPDPGTYEQYF. In nucleotides, the CDR3 is TGCAGTGCTGAACCTGACCCGGGGACCTACGAGCAGTACTTC. The chain employs TRBV20-1 and TRBJ2-7; TRBD2 is a possible D gene (5 bases). V was cut by 5 bases and J by 2 bases, with 16 bases left in between. The germline gives CDR1 DFQATT, CDR2 SNEGSKA (reference sequence). The CDR3 sequence is 14 residues long.

The table lists this clonotype with a few counts. The chain couples TRBV12-3 or TRBV12-4 to TRBJ1-5; D is undetermined. This CDR3 is built from 13 residues. The V end was cut by 6 bases, the J end by 6 bases, with 12 bases between. The CDR3 sequence is CASRQSISQPQHF. The CDR3, as DNA: TGTGCCAGCAGACAATCAATAAGTCAGCCCCAGCATTTT.

The J gene is TRBJ2-6, the V gene TRBV6-2 or TRBV6-3; D is undetermined. V was shortened by 6 bases and J by 4 bases, with 10 bases between the two germline ends. CDR1 is MNHEY and CDR2 is SVGEGT in the germline V gene. The CDR3 is made up of 14 amino acids. Here the CDR3 DNA reads TGTGCCAGCAGGATGGGCTCCGGGGCCAACGTCCTGACTTTC. This sequence encodes CASRMGSGANVLTF.

The rearrangement uses TRBV12-5 and TRBJ2-4; tentatively, D is TRBD1 (5 bases). The CDR3 is 17 amino acids. Germline loops: CDR1 LGHNT, CDR2 FRNRAP. Trimming took off 3 bases at V and 0 bases at J, with 15 bases between the two ends. This CDR3 is CASGLLQADLAKNIQYF. The CDR3 nucleotides read TGTGCTAGTGGTTTATTACAGGCGGATCTAGCCAAAAACATTCAGTACTTC.

This clonotype was observed a handful of times. The chain employs TRBV12-3 or TRBV12-4 and TRBJ2-3; TRBD1 aligns across 7 bases. This CDR3 is built from 14 residues. With 7 bases clipped from V and 2 bases from J, the junction kept 6 bases outside the gene matches. The CDR3 DNA is TGTGCCAGCATCCACAGGGGCATCACAGATACGCAGTATTTT. Translating it yields CASIHRGITDTQYF.

V is TRBV6-1 and J is TRBJ2-1; 8 nucleotides line up with TRBD1. The trim removed 3 bases at V and 8 bases at J, leaving 9 bases unmatched. The CDR3 is made up of 15 amino acids. Germline-derived CDR1 and CDR2 are MNHNS and SASEGT. The DNA for the CDR3 is TGTGCCAGCAGTGACCATGGACAGGGAATAGATGAGCAGTTCTTC. Amino acids: CASSDHGQGIDEQFF.

The chain is built from TRBV29-1 and TRBJ2-1; 9 positions match TRBD2. Germline V gene data show CDR1 as SQVTM and CDR2 as ANQGSEA. The CDR3 runs 15 residues. J lost 6 bases, V lost 3 bases, and 9 bases had no gene match. In nucleotides, the CDR3 is TGCAGCGTTGATGACGGGGGACTAGCTGGCAATGAGCAGTTCTTC. This sequence encodes CSVDDGGLAGNEQFF.

The CDR3 region is CASRDGTSGRGEDTQYF. The CDR3 region has the DNA TGTGCCAGCAGGGACGGGACTAGCGGGAGAGGTGAAGATACGCAGTATTTT. The chain has TRBV2 and TRBJ2-3; 14 bases agree with TRBD2. Germline CDR1 reads SNHLY; CDR2 reads FYNNEI. There are 17 residues in the CDR3. Trimming removed 6 bases from V and 5 bases from J; junction bases left unmatched: 10.

CDR3 region: CAWGFGYGYTF. The DNA of the CDR3 is TGTGCCTGGGGGTTCGGATATGGCTACACCTTC. The V and J genes are TRBV30 and TRBJ1-2, with no clear D. The V gene lost 5 bases and the J gene lost 5 bases, with 9 bases spanning the gap. Germline assignment: CDR1 GTSNPN and CDR2 SVGIG (reference sequence). The CDR3 covers 11 residues.

The chain recombines TRBV10-3 with TRBJ2-5; D is uncertain. There are 12 residues in the CDR3. Germline lookup yields CDR1 ENHRY and CDR2 SYGVKD. V dropped 7 bases and J dropped 5 bases, with 11 bases sitting between them. In DNA, the CDR3 is TGTGCCATCACTGACCACGGGGAGACCCAGTACTTC. Translating gives CAITDHGETQYF.

A few counts support this clonotype. CDR3: CASSVVSQNTGELFF. As DNA, the CDR3 is TGTGCCAGCAGCGTAGTATCGCAGAACACCGGGGAGCTGTTTTTT. The chain couples TRBV9 to TRBJ2-2; D unresolved. V was trimmed by 0 bases and J by 1 base, leaving 7 bases between them. This CDR3 has 15 amino acids. From germline, CDR1 is SGDLS and CDR2 YYNGEE.

V and J are TRBV10-3 and TRBJ2-3; D may be TRBD2 (6 bases). Per the germline V gene, CDR1 is ENHRY and CDR2 is SYGVKD. The ends were cut back, 2 bases at V and 1 base at J, with 10 bases in the middle. The CDR3 spans 15 residues. For the CDR3, the DNA is TGTGCCATCAGTGAGAGTACTAGCCGCACAGATACGCAGTATTTT. This translates into CAISESTSRTDTQYF.

This clonotype appeared once. The rearrangement joins TRBV7-2 to TRBJ2-3, with 7 bases identical to TRBD1. The germline CDR1 and CDR2 sequences are SGHTA and FQGNSA. This CDR3 contains 15 residues. Trimming at V came to 2 bases and at J to 3 bases, leaving 5 bases not matched to a gene. The CDR3 coding sequence is TGTGCCAGCAGCTTAAATCCGACAGGGACAGATACGCAGTATTTT. Translating it yields CASSLNPTGTDTQYF. Full variable domain (missing parts from reference TRBV7-2 and TRBJ2-3): GAGVSQSPSNKVTEKGKDVELRCDPISGHTALYWYRQSLGQGLEFLIYFQGNSAPDKSGLPSDRFSAERTGGSVSTLTIQRTQQEDSAVYLCASSLNPTGTDTQYFGPGTRLTVL.

This clonotype appeared a few times. The V gene is TRBV10-3, the J gene TRBJ1-6, with D tentatively TRBD1 (5 bases). The CDR3 runs 15 residues. Trimming removed 3 bases from V and 5 bases from J, with 11 bases in between. Germline CDR1 is ENHRY and CDR2 is SYGVKD. The CDR3 bases are TGTGCCATCAGTGACGGAGACAGACATAATTCACCCCTCCACTTT. Its translation: CAISDGDRHNSPLHF.

This clonotype was seen more than once but under ten times. The chain employs TRBV2 and TRBJ1-1; D not certain. Germline V gene lookup returns CDR1 SNHLY and CDR2 FYNNEI. CDR3 length: 14 amino acids. Trimming took 3 bases from V and 1 from J, leaving 9 bases between them. The CDR3 region is CASSDTRGNTEAFF. In DNA form, the CDR3 reads TGTGCCAGCAGTGATACCCGAGGGAACACTGAAGCTTTCTTT.